This TCR beta chain was sequenced for a study of blood T cell repertoires in COVID-19. In the study overall: COVID-19 samples, acute and convalescent, were from the United States, Italy and Spain. T cells, B-cell-depleted T cells, or PBMCs provided the cDNA or gDNA that served as material.

In the study's own analysis: Reference gene primer amplification yielded estimated nucleated cell counts. Profiled with immunoSEQ multiplex PCR; TCRdb holds only in-frame clones, not every one. D and trimming come from the DNA, and the V and J calls and clone size come from that table. The sample lists some 100,000 clones, around 80% seen once, with roughly 2.7% in the top ten. This CDR3 has 16 residues. V was pared by 2 bases and J by 3 bases, with 13 bases between. Germline V lookup: CDR1 MNHEY, CDR2 SMNVEV (reference sequence). Sequencing input: peripheral blood. This rearrangement joins TRBV27 to TRBJ1-4, with D perhaps matching TRBD1 (5 bases). The TCR originated in a man over 45 with acute or convalescent COVID-19. CDR3 bases: TGTGCCAGCAGTTTAGGAGGGGCCGGGGCTAATGAAAAACTGTTTTTT. Its protein product is CASSLGGAGANEKLFF.